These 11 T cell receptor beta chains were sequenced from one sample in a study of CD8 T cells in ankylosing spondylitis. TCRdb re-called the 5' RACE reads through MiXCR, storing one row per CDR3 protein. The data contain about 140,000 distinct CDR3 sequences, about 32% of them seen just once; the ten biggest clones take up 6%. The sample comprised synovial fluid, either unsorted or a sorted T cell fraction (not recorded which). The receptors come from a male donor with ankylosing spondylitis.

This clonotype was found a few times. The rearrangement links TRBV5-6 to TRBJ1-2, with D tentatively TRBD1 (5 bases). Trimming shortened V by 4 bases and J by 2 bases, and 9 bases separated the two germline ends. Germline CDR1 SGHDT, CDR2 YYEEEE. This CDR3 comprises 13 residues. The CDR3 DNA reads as TGTGCCAGCAGCCGTACAGGAAACTATGGCTACACCTTC. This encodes CASSRTGNYGYTF.

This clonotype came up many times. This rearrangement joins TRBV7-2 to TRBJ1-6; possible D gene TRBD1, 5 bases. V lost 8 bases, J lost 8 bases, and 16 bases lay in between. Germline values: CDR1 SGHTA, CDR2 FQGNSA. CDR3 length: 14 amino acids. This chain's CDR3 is CASGAGRWDSPLHF. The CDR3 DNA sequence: TGTGCCAGCGGGGCCGGGCGGTGGGATTCACCCCTCCACTTT.

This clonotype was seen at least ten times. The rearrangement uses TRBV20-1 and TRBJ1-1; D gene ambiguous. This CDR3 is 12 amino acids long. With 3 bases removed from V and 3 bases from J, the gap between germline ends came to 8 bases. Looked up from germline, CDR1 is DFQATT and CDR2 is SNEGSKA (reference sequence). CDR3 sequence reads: CSARTGYTEAFF. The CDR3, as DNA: TGCAGTGCTAGGACGGGTTACACTGAAGCTTTCTTT.

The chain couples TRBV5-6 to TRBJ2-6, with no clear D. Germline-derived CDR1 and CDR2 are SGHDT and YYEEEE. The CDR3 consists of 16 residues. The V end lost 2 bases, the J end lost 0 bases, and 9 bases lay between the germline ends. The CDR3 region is CASSLRRSSGANVLTF. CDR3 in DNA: TGTGCCAGCAGCTTACGGAGAAGCTCTGGGGCCAACGTCCTGACTTTC.

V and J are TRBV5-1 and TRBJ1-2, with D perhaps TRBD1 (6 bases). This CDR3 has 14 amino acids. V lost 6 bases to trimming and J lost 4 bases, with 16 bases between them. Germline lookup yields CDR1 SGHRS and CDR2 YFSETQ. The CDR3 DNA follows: TGCGCCAGCACAGAGGGGGATCCCCTCTATGGCTACACCTTC. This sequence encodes CASTEGDPLYGYTF.

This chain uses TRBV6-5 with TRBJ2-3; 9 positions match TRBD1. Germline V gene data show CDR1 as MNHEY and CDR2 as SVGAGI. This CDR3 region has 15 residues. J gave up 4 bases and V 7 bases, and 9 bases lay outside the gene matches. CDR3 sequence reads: CASMLDRGSADTQYF. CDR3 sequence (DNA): TGTGCCAGCATGTTAGACAGGGGGTCGGCAGATACGCAGTATTTT.

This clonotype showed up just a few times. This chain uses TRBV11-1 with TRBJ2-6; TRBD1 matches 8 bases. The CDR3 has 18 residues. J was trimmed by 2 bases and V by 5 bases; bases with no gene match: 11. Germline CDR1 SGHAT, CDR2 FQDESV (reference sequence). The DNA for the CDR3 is TGTGCCAGCAGCCTTGGACAGGGTACGAGCCCTGGGGCCAACGTCCTGACTTTC. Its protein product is CASSLGQGTSPGANVLTF.

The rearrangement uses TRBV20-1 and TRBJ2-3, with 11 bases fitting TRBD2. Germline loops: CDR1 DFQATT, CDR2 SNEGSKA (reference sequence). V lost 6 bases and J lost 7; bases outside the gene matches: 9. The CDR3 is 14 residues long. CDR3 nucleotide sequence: TGCAGTGCGGGGCTAGCGGGGGGCCGTAATACGCAGTATTTT. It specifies CSAGLAGGRNTQYF.

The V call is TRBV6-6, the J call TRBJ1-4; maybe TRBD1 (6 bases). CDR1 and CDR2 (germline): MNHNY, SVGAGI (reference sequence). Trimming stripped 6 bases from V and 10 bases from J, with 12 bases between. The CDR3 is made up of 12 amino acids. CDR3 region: CASSPEGGKLFF. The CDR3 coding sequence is TGTGCCAGCAGCCCCGAGGGGGGAAAACTGTTTTTT.

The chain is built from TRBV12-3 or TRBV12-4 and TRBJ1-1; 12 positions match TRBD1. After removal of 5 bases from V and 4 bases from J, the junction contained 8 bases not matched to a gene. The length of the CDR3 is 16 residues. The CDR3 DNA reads TGTGCCAGCAGTCCAGGGACAGGGGGCGTGAGCACTGAAGCTTTCTTT. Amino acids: CASSPGTGGVSTEAFF.

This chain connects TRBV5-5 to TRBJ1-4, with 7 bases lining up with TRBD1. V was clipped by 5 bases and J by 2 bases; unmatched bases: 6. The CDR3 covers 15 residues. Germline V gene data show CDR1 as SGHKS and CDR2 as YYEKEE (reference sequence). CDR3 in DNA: TGTGCCAGCAGGGATCTCAGGGGGACTAATGAAAAACTGTTTTTT. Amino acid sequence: CASRDLRGTNEKLFF.